This T cell receptor beta chain was recorded in a study of blood T cells in healthy people across ages. Findings and caveats of the study: Older age coincided with a roughly linear decline in TCR beta diversity per million T cells.

Concerning this clonotype itself: The antigen is undetermined.

The authors ran a second PCR of roughly 6 to 12 cycles using a sample-barcoded 5' primer and a J-beta primer mix. TCRdb analysed the 5' RACE reads with MiXCR anew, one entry per CDR3 protein. The data contain about 1.4 million distinct CDR3 sequences, 45% to 70% of them singletons. The CDR3 is 11 amino acids. Germline V gene lookup returns CDR1 SEHNR and CDR2 FQNEAQ (reference sequence). The V and J ends lost 5 bases and 5 bases respectively, with 6 bases between them. Ten milliliters of peripheral blood were drawn from each donor. Sequenced material: blood. This chain links TRBV7-9 with TRBJ2-5; D unclear. The TCR comes from a man aged 18-30 years in good health. The CDR3: CASSPNETQYF. DNA of the CDR3: TGTGCCAGCAGCCCCAATGAGACCCAGTACTTC.